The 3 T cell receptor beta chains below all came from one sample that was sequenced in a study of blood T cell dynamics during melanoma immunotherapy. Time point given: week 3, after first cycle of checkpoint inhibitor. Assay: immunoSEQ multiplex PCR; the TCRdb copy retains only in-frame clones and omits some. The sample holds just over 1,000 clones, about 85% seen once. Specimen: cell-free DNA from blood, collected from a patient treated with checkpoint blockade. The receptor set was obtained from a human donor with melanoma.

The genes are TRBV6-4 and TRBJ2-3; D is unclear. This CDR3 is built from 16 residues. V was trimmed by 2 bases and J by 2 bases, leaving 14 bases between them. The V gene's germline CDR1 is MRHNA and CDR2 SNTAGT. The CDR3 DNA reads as TGTGCCAGCAGTGACGGAGTCGGATCGGCCACAGATACGCAGTATTTT. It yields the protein CASSDGVGSATDTQYF.

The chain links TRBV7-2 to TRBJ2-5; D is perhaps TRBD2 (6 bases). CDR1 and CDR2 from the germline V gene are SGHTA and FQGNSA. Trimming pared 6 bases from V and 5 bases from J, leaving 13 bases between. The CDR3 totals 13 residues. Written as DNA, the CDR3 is TGTGCCAGCAGATCTGGAGGGCGGGAGACCCAGTACTTC. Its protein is CASRSGGRETQYF. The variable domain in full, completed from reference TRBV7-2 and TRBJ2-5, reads GAGVSQSPSNKVTEKGKDVELRCDPISGHTALYWYRQSLGQGLEFLIYFQGNSAPDKSGLPSDRFSAERTGGSVSTLTIQRTQQEDSAVYLCASRSGGRETQYFGPGTRLLVL.

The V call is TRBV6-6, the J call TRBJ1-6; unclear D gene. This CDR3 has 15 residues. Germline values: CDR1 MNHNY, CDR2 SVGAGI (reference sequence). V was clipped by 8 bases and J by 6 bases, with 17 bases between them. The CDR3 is CASLSPSGRNSPLHF. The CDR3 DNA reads TGTGCCAGCTTAAGCCCGAGCGGTCGTAATTCACCCCTCCACTTT.